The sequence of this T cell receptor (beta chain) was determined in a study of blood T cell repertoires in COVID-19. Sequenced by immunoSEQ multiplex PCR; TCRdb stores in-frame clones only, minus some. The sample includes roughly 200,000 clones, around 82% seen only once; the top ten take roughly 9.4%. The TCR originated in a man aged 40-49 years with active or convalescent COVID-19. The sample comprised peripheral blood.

In DNA form, the CDR3 reads TGTGCCAGCAGTCCCCAGGGAACCCACTACGAGCAGTACTTC. Its protein product is CASSPQGTHYEQYF. This rearrangement joins TRBV5-4 to TRBJ2-7; perhaps TRBD1 as D (5 bases). The CDR3 has 14 residues. The V gene lost 5 bases and the J gene lost 3 bases, with 15 bases spanning the gap. CDR1 SGHNT and CDR2 YYREEE come from the germline V gene (reference sequence).